This TCR beta chain was profiled in a study of post-analysis software for immune sequencing data. Overall study context: Relapsing-remitting, secondary progressive and progressive-relapsing courses of multiple sclerosis were included. General observations from the study: About five TRBV segments occurring more often in patients than controls included TRBV5-6, TRBV5-1 and TRBV20-1. Compared against controls, patients with multiple sclerosis displayed significantly lower normalized Chao1 diversity. Samples made in the same batch grouped tightly together by F measure.

CDR1 is SEHNR, CDR2 FQNEAQ, per germline (reference sequence). There are 14 residues in the CDR3. Deletions cut 1 base from V and 6 bases from J, with 10 bases between. The TCR beta cDNA libraries contained unique molecular identifiers. TCRdb re-analysed the PCR reads in MiXCR, keeping a single row per CDR3 protein. The sample has approximately 770,000 distinct CDR3 sequences, about 43% seen once. Notes on this clonotype: What it binds is unknown.

The receptor was isolated from a girl aged 10 to 17 with multiple sclerosis. The source material was blood. V usage is TRBV7-9 and J usage is TRBJ2-1; no clear D gene. The CDR3 protein is CASSLGTNLNEQFF. The CDR3 DNA reads TGTGCCAGCAGCTTAGGTACAAACCTCAATGAGCAGTTCTTC.